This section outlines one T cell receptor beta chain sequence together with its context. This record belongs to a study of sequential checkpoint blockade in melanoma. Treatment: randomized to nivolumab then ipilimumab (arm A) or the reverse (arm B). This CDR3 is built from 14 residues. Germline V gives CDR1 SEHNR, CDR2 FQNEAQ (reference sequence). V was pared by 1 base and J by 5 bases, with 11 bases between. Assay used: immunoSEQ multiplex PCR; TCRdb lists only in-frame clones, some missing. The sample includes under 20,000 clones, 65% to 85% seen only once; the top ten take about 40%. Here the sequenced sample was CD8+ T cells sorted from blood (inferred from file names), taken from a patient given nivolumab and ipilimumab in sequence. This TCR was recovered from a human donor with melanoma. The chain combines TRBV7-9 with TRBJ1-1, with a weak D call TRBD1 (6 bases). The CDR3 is CASSLVEGGTEAFF. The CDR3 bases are TGTGCCAGCAGCTTAGTAGAGGGGGGGACTGAAGCTTTCTTT.